This T cell receptor beta chain emerged from a study of T cells in Graves' hyperthyroidism and ophthalmopathy (dated by TCRdb to about 2019). Regarding the study in general: Peripheral blood samples were taken at the time of initial diagnosis, prior to any treatment. To identify distinguishing TCR V-J signatures, a discovery cohort of around 100 patients was used, comprising some 45 with Graves' ophthalmopathy and roughly 60 with stable Graves' hyperthyroidism. Prospective prediction of ophthalmopathy was tested in an independent validation cohort consisting of under 20 hyperthyroidism patients and some 17 patients who later progressed to ophthalmopathy. For training and testing, the approximately 97 patients in the discovery cohort were randomly divided in a 7:3 ratio. The study also compared thyroid tissue and blood T-cell repertoires from more than five Graves' hyperthyroidism patients. Once sampling was done, hyperthyroidism patients were given methimazole at a starting dose of 30 mg daily, whereas ophthalmopathy patients were given high-dose intravenous methylprednisolone. TCR Vbeta CDR3 sequencing of 130 to 150 peripheral blood samples (43 ophthalmopathy, about 75 hyperthyroidism and around 17 progressor patients) is reported in the paper.

Amplification of TCR beta CDR3 regions was carried out from RNA transcripts. The first round of RT-PCR for the TCR CDR3 was performed with the HTBI primer set and the Qiagen OneStep RT-PCR kit. The libraries were constructed in a second round of multiplex PCR and then size-selected and purified. Paired-end sequencing of the libraries was performed with 100 bp reads on an Illumina HiSeq2000. In the authors' own workflow: Raw data were processed with SOAPnuke, discarding reads with adapters, uncalled bases, mean Phred below 15, or no exact constant-primer or identifier match. COPE v1.2.5 was used to merge high-quality paired reads, and clonotypes were defined as unique nucleotide sequences. Clonotypes were aligned to IMGT TRBV, TRBD and TRBJ reference segments using MiTCR v1.1. Only V-J combinations with frequency above 0.0001, covering 99% to 99.2% of repertoires, were analysed. The TCS score was defined as the ratio of F50 (clonal expansion) to E x V (chaos), calculated using BLOSUM62-based TCRdist between CDR3 peptides within each V-J. Welch's t-statistics and random forest reduced 500 to 650 V-J features to 10 to 15, which were used in a naive Bayes classifier (R e1071). The public reads were quality trimmed at Q25 with fastp and then assembled into clones with MiXCR by TCRdb, keeping productive beta chains. Identical CDR3 protein sequences are pooled into one entry, listed with their most common genes and DNA. The authors' filters were not applied to this entry. This sample comprises about 350,000 distinct CDR3 sequences, approximately 15% of them detected only once. The ten largest clones add up to just under 25% of the sample.

Counted from cysteine to phenylalanine, this CDR3 has 16 amino acids. Just CDR3 DNA is preserved here, 48 bases in frame from base 1. The germline V end is reduced by 2 bases and the J end by 5 bases; junction bases left unmatched: 6. Stable Graves' hyperthyroidism was defined as no progression to ophthalmopathy during 18 months of follow-up. Hyperthyroidism patients were newly diagnosed, had a disease duration of under 2 months, and were aged 18 to 65 years. Exclusion was applied to patients with uncontrolled infections, other autoimmune diseases, pregnancy or lactation. Diagnoses were based on clinical symptoms, serum thyroxine and TRAb, thyroid ultrasound and orbital computed tomography. PBMCs were isolated from about 10 ml of fresh peripheral blood by Ficoll-Paque density gradient centrifugation. Trizol reagent was used to extract total RNA, and RNA quality was then checked on an Agilent 2100 Bioanalyzer.

The full study reports these points: Most expanded thyroid clonotypes (frequency above 0.001) were also detected in blood, suggesting blood repertoires may reflect thyroid immune responses. Sample size was not statistically predetermined, and investigators were not blinded to group allocation. A 13 V-J signature model separated ophthalmopathy from stable hyperthyroidism, with roughly 88% sensitivity and roughly 82% specificity in cross-validation and 80%/75% in testing. In validation, the model predicted progression to ophthalmopathy a median of roughly 6.1 months before onset, with approximately 68% sensitivity and 72.22% specificity.

In its sample, this clonotype was seen many times. What antigen it recognizes has not been identified. The record has no base qualities; no much larger clone is one base away. The sequencing input was blood. The chain uses TRBV12-3 or TRBV12-4 and TRBJ2-2; 9 bases in the middle match TRBD2. The clonotype originates from a woman aged 25 to 39 with Graves' hyperthyroidism. The sequenced DNA: TGTGCCAGCAGTTTAACCCTAGCGGGAAAAACCGGGGAGCTGTTTTTT. Its product reads: CASSLTLAGKTGELFF.